These 21 T cell receptor beta chains originate from one sample sequenced in a study of cytomegalovirus exposure and HLA in healthy donors. The method was immunoSEQ multiplex PCR; TCRdb's version includes in-frame clones alone and lacks a portion of them. The table has some 350,000 clones, around 90% seen once; the top ten hold roughly 1.2%. The sequencing sample was made of PBMCs. These TCRs come from a woman aged 30 to 39 in good health and CMV-seropositive.

This rearrangement joins TRBV28 to TRBJ1-6; tentative D call: TRBD1 (6 bases). Per germline, CDR1 MDHEN and CDR2 SYDVKM. The ends were cut back, 5 bases at V and 13 bases at J, with 18 bases in the middle. The CDR3 is 14 residues long. The CDR3 DNA reads as TGTGCCAGCAGTGTAAACAGGGTCCCAGGGCCCCTCCACTTT. Translated, it gives CASSVNRVPGPLHF.

The genes are TRBV30 and TRBJ2-7; D is perhaps TRBD1 or TRBD2 (5 bases each). V lost 3 bases and J lost 4, with 19 bases in between. The germline gives CDR1 GTSNPN, CDR2 SVGIG (reference sequence). The CDR3 is 15 residues long. CDR3 nucleotide sequence: TGTGCCTGGAGAGAAATAAGAGGGGCTGGGTACGAGCAGTACTTC. This encodes CAWREIRGAGYEQYF.

J is TRBJ2-7 and V is TRBV7-2, with TRBD2 identical over 9 bases. Germline V lookup: CDR1 SGHTA, CDR2 FQGNSA. V lost 5 bases, J lost 7 bases, and 15 bases stayed unmatched. The CDR3 extends over 16 amino acids. CDR3 sequence (DNA): TGTGCCAGCAGCCCGCCGGGGCGGGAGGGGATGGGAGAGCAGTACTTC. It specifies CASSPPGREGMGEQYF.

The chain joins TRBV27 to TRBJ2-1, with D perhaps TRBD2 (6 bases). V was pared by 3 bases and J by 1 base, with 7 bases between. The germline CDR1 and CDR2 sequences are MNHEY and SMNVEV (reference sequence). CDR3 length: 14 amino acids. For the CDR3, the DNA is TGTGCCAGCAGTTTGGGACTTTCCTACAATGAGCAGTTCTTC. This codes for CASSLGLSYNEQFF.

This clone was detected only once. This rearrangement joins TRBV5-4 to TRBJ2-7; D is possibly TRBD1 (5 bases). The CDR3 has 13 amino acids. Deletions cut 4 bases from V and 0 bases from J, with 8 bases between. From germline, CDR1 is SGHNT and CDR2 YYREEE (reference sequence). The CDR3 nucleotides read TGTGCCAGCAGCCTGACAGCCTCCTACGAGCAGTACTTC. It translates to CASSLTASYEQYF.

DNA of the CDR3: TGTGCCAGCAGGACGGGACTAGCGGGAGACAAGTTCTACAATGAGCAGTTCTTC. Its protein product is CASRTGLAGDKFYNEQFF. The gene calls are TRBV27 and TRBJ2-1; 14 bases line up with TRBD2. The ends lost 6 bases at V and 3 bases at J; junction bases unmatched: 10. Germline V gene lookup returns CDR1 MNHEY and CDR2 SMNVEV (reference sequence). The CDR3 is 18 amino acids.

As regards this clone: The same CDR3 is also encoded by other DNA sequences in this sample. The chain links TRBV28 to TRBJ1-2, with D tentatively TRBD1 (5 bases). This CDR3 spans 13 amino acids. Trimming left V 2 bases short and J 4 bases short, with 8 bases between. Germline V gives CDR1 MDHEN, CDR2 SYDVKM. CDR3 nucleotide sequence: TGTGCCAGCAGTTTACCAGGGAGCTATGGCTACACCTTC. Its translation is CASSLPGSYGYTF.

This clone was detected once. V and J are TRBV7-2 and TRBJ2-7; 9 nucleotides agree with TRBD1. CDR3 size: 15 residues. Trimming removed 3 bases from V and 6 bases from J; junction bases left unmatched: 9. CDR1 and CDR2 from the germline V gene are SGHTA and FQGNSA. CDR3 sequence reads: CASSFYRDRALEQYF. As DNA, the CDR3 is TGTGCCAGCAGCTTCTACCGGGACAGGGCACTCGAGCAGTACTTC.

The J gene is TRBJ1-3, the V gene TRBV27, with D possibly TRBD1 on 6 matching bases. V was cut by 6 bases and J by 3 bases, with 12 bases left in between. This CDR3 comprises 14 residues. The germline gives CDR1 MNHEY, CDR2 SMNVEV (reference sequence). CDR3 region: CASRGGGLGNTIYF. As DNA, the CDR3 is TGTGCCAGCAGAGGTGGGGGCCTTGGAAACACCATATATTTT.

This clone was found many times. The same CDR3 can be traced to other DNA sequences in this sample. The chain couples TRBV11-2 to TRBJ2-7; D gene uncertain. The CDR3 is made up of 11 amino acids. The ends were cut back, 5 bases at V and 2 bases at J, with 4 bases in the middle. Germline values: CDR1 SGHAT, CDR2 FQNNGV. DNA for the CDR3: TGTGCCAGCAGCGTAACCTACGAGCAGTACTTC. Its protein product is CASSVTYEQYF.

This clone was seen a few times. This chain connects TRBV28 to TRBJ1-1; D is undetermined. Trimming removed 1 base at V and 2 bases at J, with 11 bases between. The V gene's germline CDR1 is MDHEN and CDR2 SYDVKM. The CDR3 runs to 15 residues. As DNA, the CDR3 is TGTGCCAGCAGTTTATCAGCGGACCTTAACACTGAAGCTTTCTTT. The encoded protein is CASSLSADLNTEAFF.

V and J are TRBV5-1 and TRBJ1-5; TRBD1 matches at 8 bases. CDR3 length: 15 amino acids. With 1 base clipped from V and 2 bases from J, the junction kept 2 bases outside the gene matches. Germline values: CDR1 SGHRS, CDR2 YFSETQ. The CDR3 DNA sequence: TGCGCCAGCAGCTTGACAGGGGGAGGCAATCAGCCCCAGCATTTT. Translation gives CASSLTGGGNQPQHF.

This rearrangement joins TRBV4-2 to TRBJ2-7; D unresolved. The CDR3 covers 11 residues. V was shortened by 5 bases and J by 8 bases, with 10 bases between the two germline ends. Per the germline V gene, CDR1 is LGHNA and CDR2 is YNFKEQ. CDR3 sequence: CASSENTKQYF. The CDR3 nucleotides read TGTGCCAGCAGCGAGAATACGAAGCAGTACTTC.

This rearrangement joins TRBV30 to TRBJ1-2; 10 bases map to TRBD1. The CDR3 totals 14 residues. J was trimmed by 4 bases and V by 1 base; bases with no gene match: 3. Germline CDR1 and CDR2: GTSNPN and SVGIG (reference sequence). In nucleotides, the CDR3 is TGTGCCTGGAGTGGGGACAGGGGTTCCTATGGCTACACCTTC. Its protein is CAWSGDRGSYGYTF.

This clone has only a few counts. V gene TRBV30 combines with J gene TRBJ1-1, with D perhaps TRBD1 (6 bases). Germline V gene lookup returns CDR1 GTSNPN and CDR2 SVGIG (reference sequence). V was pared by 5 bases and J by 0 bases, with 13 bases between. The CDR3 totals 14 residues. The CDR3 bases are TGTGCCTGGGCGCGACAGGTGATGAACACTGAAGCTTTCTTT. As protein: CAWARQVMNTEAFF.

CDR3 coding DNA: TGTGCCAGCAGCCCATGGGGCTATGGCTACACCTTC. Translation: CASSPWGYGYTF. The chain couples TRBV14 to TRBJ1-2, with D unresolved. The germline V gene has CDR1 SGHDN and CDR2 FVKESK. This CDR3 contains 12 residues. V lost 4 bases to trimming and J lost 4 bases, with 7 bases between them. Full variable domain (rest looked up from reference TRBV14 and TRBJ1-2): EAGVTQFPSHSVIEKGQTVTLRCDPISGHDNLYWYRRVMGKEIKFLLHFVKESKQDESGMPNNRFLAERTGGTYSTLKVQPAELEDSGVYFCASSPWGYGYTFGSGTRLTVV.

This chain links TRBV2 with TRBJ2-4; 7 bases line up with TRBD2. Germline V gene sequence: CDR1 SNHLY, CDR2 FYNNEI. The CDR3 extends over 16 amino acids. The ends lost 4 bases at V and 0 bases at J; junction bases unmatched: 6. CDR3 in DNA: TGTGCCAGCAGTGCGGACGGGGGGATAGCCAAAAACATTCAGTACTTC. This translates into CASSADGGIAKNIQYF.

The gene calls are TRBV27 and TRBJ1-5; no definite D call. The CDR3 sequence is 11 residues long. Trimming cost V 10 bases and J 12 bases, with 16 bases left between them. CDR1 MNHEY and CDR2 SMNVEV come from the germline V gene (reference sequence). The CDR3 DNA sequence: TGTGCCATAGTAGGCCCGCGGAGCCAGCATTTT. Amino acids: CAIVGPRSQHF.

This rearrangement joins TRBV4-3 to TRBJ2-2; TRBD2 matches 10 bases. The germline CDR1 and CDR2 sequences are LGHNA and YSLEER. The CDR3 loop spans 15 amino acids. Germline trimming cut 4 bases from V and 5 bases from J; bases unmatched to any gene: 4. The CDR3 nucleotides are TGCGCCAGCAGCCGGATTAGCGGGAGGACCGGGGAGCTGTTTTTT. Translating gives CASSRISGRTGELFF.

The rearrangement uses TRBV20-1 and TRBJ2-7; the D gene is possibly TRBD1 (6 bases). The V gene's germline CDR1 is DFQATT and CDR2 SNEGSKA (reference sequence). CDR3 size: 11 residues. V was clipped by 3 bases and J by 7 bases, with 10 bases between them. The CDR3, as DNA: TGCAGTGCTAGGGCAGGGGTTGAGCAGTACTTC. This encodes CSARAGVEQYF.

Only one count was recorded for this clone. V and J are TRBV28 and TRBJ2-3; D might be TRBD1 or TRBD2, each matching 6 bases. Germline assignment: CDR1 MDHEN and CDR2 SYDVKM. The germline V and J ends were trimmed by 2 bases and 3 bases, with 9 bases remaining between them. The CDR3 consists of 14 residues. The CDR3 region is CASSLGGGTDTQYF. DNA for the CDR3: TGTGCCAGCAGTTTAGGAGGGGGAACAGATACGCAGTATTTT.